This TCR beta chain was recorded in a study of technical replicates of blood from several donors. The germline V gene has CDR1 MGHDK and CDR2 SYGVNS. The CDR3 sequence is 15 residues long. J lost 5 bases, V lost 4 bases, and 9 bases had no gene match. Sequencing was performed with immunoSEQ multiplex PCR; in TCRdb, only in-frame clones are kept and a portion is missing. The table shows tens of thousands of clones, with over 85% occurring only once. The clonotype was recovered from a human donor in good health. Sequencing was carried out using T cells isolated from PBMCs. The rearrangement links TRBV25-1 to TRBJ1-1; 8 positions agree with TRBD1. CDR3 sequence reads: CASSGLTGVGTEAFF. The DNA for the CDR3 is TGTGCCAGCAGTGGCCTGACAGGGGTAGGGACTGAAGCTTTCTTT.